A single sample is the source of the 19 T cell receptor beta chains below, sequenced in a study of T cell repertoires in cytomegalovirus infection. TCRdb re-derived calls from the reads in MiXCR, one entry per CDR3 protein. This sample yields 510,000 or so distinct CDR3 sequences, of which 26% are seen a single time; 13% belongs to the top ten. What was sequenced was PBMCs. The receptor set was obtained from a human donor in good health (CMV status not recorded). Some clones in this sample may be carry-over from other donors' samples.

The CDR3 loop is CASSYEGIYNEQFF. CDR3 coding DNA: TGTGCCAGCAGCTACGAAGGGATTTACAATGAGCAGTTCTTC. The chain has TRBV5-6 and TRBJ2-1; no clear D. This CDR3 has 14 amino acids. The V gene's germline CDR1 is SGHDT and CDR2 YYEEEE. V lost 3 bases to trimming and J lost 4 bases, with 11 bases between them.

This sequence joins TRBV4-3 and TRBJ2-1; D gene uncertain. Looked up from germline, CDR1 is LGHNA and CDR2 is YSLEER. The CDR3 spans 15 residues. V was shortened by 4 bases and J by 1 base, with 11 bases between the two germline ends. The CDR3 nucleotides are TGCGCCAGCAGCCCAATAAGTTGGTCCTACAATGAGCAGTTCTTC. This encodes CASSPISWSYNEQFF.

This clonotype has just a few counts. The CDR3 protein is CASSPYLGGGTDTQYF. The CDR3 DNA sequence: TGTGCCAGCAGCCCCTATTTGGGAGGGGGAACAGATACGCAGTATTTT. The V and J genes are TRBV7-2 and TRBJ2-3; weak D call: TRBD2 (7 bases). Looked up from germline, CDR1 is SGHTA and CDR2 is FQGNSA. V lost 5 bases and J 3 bases, leaving 18 bases between the germline ends. The CDR3 sequence is 16 residues long. Complete variable domain (other parts from reference TRBV7-2 and TRBJ2-3): GAGVSQSPSNKVTEKGKDVELRCDPISGHTALYWYRQSLGQGLEFLIYFQGNSAPDKSGLPSDRFSAERTGGSVSTLTIQRTQQEDSAVYLCASSPYLGGGTDTQYFGPGTRLTVL.

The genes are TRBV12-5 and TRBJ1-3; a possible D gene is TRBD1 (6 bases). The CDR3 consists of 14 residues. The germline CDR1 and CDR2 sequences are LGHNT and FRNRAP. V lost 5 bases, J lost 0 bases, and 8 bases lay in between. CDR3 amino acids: CASGEGGSGNTIYF. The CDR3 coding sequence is TGTGCTAGTGGTGAAGGGGGCTCTGGAAACACCATATATTTT.

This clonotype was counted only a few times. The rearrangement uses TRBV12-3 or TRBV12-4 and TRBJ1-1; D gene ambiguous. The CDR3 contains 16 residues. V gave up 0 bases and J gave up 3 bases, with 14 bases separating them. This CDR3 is CASSLALSGWDTEAFF. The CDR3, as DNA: TGTGCCAGCAGTTTAGCGCTTTCTGGGTGGGACACTGAAGCTTTCTTT.

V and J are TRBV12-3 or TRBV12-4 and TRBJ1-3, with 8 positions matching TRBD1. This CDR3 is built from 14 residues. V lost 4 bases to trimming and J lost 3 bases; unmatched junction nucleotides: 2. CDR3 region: CASSSTGVGNTIYF. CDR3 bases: TGTGCCAGCAGTTCGACAGGGGTTGGAAACACCATATATTTT.

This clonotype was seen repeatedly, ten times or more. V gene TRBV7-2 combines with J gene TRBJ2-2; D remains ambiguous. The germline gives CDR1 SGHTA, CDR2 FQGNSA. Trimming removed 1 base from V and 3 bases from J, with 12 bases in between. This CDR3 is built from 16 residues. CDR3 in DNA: TGTGCCAGCAGCTTAGTGGGTAACTCAGACACCGGGGAGCTGTTTTTT. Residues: CASSLVGNSDTGELFF.

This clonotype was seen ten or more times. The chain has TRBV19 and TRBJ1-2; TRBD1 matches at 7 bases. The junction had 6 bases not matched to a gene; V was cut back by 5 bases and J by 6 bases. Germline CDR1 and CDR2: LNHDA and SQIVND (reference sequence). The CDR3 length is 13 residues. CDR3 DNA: TGTGCCAGTAGTCGACCAGACAGGGATGGCTACACCTTC. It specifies CASSRPDRDGYTF.

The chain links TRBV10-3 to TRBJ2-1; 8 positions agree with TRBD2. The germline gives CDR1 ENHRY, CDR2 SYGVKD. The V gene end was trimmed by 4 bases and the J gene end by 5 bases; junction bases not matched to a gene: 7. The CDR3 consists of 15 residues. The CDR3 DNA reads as TGTGCCATCAGTGTACTAGCGGCGTCTGACAATGAGCAGTTCTTC. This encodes CAISVLAASDNEQFF.

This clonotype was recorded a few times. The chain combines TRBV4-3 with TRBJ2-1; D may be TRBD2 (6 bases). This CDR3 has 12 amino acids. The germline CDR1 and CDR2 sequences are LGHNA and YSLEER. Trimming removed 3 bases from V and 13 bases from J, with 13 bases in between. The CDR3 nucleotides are TGCGCCAGCAGCCAGACACCGGGAGAACAGTTCTTC. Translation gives CASSQTPGEQFF.

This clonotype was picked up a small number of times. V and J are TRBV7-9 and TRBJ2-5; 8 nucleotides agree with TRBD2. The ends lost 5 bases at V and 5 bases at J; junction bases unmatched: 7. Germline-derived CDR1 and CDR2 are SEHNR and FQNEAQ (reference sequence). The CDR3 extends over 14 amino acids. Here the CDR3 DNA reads TGTGCCAGCAGCCCCCGGGAGGGAGGGGAGACCCAGTACTTC. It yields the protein CASSPREGGETQYF.

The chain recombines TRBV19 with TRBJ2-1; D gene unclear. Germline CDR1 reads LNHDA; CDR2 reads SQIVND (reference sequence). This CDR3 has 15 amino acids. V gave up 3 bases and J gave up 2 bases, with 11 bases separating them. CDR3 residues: CASSMGGVPYNEQFF. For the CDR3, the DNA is TGTGCCAGTAGTATGGGCGGAGTTCCCTACAATGAGCAGTTCTTC.

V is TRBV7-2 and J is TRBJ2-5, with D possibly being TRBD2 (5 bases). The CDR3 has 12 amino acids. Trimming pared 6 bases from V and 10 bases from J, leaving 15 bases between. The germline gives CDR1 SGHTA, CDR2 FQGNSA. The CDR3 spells CASSLEERHQYF. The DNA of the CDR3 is TGTGCCAGCAGTTTGGAGGAGCGCCACCAGTACTTC.

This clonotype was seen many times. CDR3 sequence: CASSLDPKPNEKLFF. DNA of the CDR3: TGTGCCAGCAGCTTAGACCCAAAACCTAATGAAAAACTGTTTTTT. The rearrangement uses TRBV7-2 and TRBJ1-4; no clear D gene. Germline assignment: CDR1 SGHTA and CDR2 FQGNSA. The V gene lost 1 base and the J gene lost 3 bases, with 9 bases spanning the gap. The CDR3 loop spans 15 amino acids.

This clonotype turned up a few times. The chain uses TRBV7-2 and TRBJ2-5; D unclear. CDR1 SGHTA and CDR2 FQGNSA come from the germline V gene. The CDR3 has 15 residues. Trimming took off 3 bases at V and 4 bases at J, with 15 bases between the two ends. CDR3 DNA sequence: TGTGCCAGCAGCTTCGATAGGCAAACCCGAGAGACCCAGTACTTC. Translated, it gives CASSFDRQTRETQYF.

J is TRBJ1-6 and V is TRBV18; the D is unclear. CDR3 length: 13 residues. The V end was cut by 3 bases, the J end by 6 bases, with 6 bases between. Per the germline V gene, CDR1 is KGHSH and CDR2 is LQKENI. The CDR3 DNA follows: TGTGCCAGCTCACCTGCGCTTAATTCACCCCTCCACTTT. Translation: CASSPALNSPLHF.

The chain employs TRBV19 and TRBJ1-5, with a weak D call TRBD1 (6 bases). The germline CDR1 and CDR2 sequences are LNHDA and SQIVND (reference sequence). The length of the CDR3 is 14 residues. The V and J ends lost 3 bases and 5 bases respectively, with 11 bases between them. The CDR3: CASSIETGDQPQHF. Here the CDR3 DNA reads TGTGCCAGTAGTATCGAGACAGGAGATCAGCCCCAGCATTTT. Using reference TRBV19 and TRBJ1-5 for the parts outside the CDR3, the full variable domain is DGGITQSPKYLFRKEGQNVTLSCEQNLNHDAMYWYRQDPGQGLRLIYYSQIVNDFQKGDIAEGYSVSREKKESFPLTVTSAQKNPTAFYLCASSIETGDQPQHFGDGTRLSIL.

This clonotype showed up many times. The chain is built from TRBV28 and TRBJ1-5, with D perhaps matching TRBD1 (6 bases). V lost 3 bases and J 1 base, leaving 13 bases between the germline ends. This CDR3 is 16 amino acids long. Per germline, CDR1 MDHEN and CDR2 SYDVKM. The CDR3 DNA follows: TGTGCCAGCAGTTTTGGGGGCAGTTCAAGCAATCAGCCCCAGCATTTT. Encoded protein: CASSFGGSSSNQPQHF.

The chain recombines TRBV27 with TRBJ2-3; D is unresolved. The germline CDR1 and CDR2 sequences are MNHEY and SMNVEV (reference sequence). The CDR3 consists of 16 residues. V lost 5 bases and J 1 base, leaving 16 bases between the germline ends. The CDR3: CASSGIDWAGTDTQYF. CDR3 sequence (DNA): TGTGCCAGCAGTGGGATAGATTGGGCGGGCACAGATACGCAGTATTTT.